This entry lists 17 T cell receptor beta chains sequenced from one sample in a study of blood T cell repertoires in COVID-19. Only in-frame clones appear in the TCRdb table, and some are missing; sequencing was by immunoSEQ multiplex PCR. The sample includes about 370,000 clones, about 90% of them seen just once. Source material: peripheral blood. Receptor source: a woman in her 30s with COVID-19, enrolled during active disease.

The chain links TRBV7-2 to TRBJ1-5; no firm D call. The V gene's germline CDR1 is SGHTA and CDR2 FQGNSA. The CDR3 totals 15 residues. The ends were cut back, 5 bases at V and 0 bases at J, with 11 bases in the middle. The chain's CDR3 is CASSLESYSNQPQHF. The CDR3 DNA is TGTGCCAGCAGCCTCGAGAGTTATAGCAATCAGCCCCAGCATTTT.

The chain combines TRBV9 with TRBJ2-2, with 7 bases that match TRBD2. V was pared by 4 bases and J by 3 bases, with 6 bases of the junction left unmatched. Looked up from germline, CDR1 is SGDLS and CDR2 is YYNGEE. The CDR3 is 15 amino acids. The CDR3 spells CASSFGLEHTGELFF. DNA of the CDR3: TGTGCCAGCAGCTTCGGACTAGAGCACACCGGGGAGCTGTTTTTT. Complete variable domain (other parts from reference TRBV9 and TRBJ2-2): DSGVTQTPKHLITATGQRVTLRCSPRSGDLSVYWYQQSLDQGLQFLIQYYNGEERAKGNILERFSAQQFPDLHSELNLSSLELGDSALYFCASSFGLEHTGELFFGEGSRLTVL.

The genes are TRBV2 and TRBJ2-1; possibly TRBD1 for D (6 bases). Germline V CDR1 and CDR2: SNHLY, FYNNEI. Between the trimmed V and J ends, which lost 3 bases and 8 bases, there was a span of 17 bases. The CDR3 sequence is 15 residues long. CDR3 sequence: CASSDPGDRLDEQFF. Written as DNA, the CDR3 is TGTGCCAGCAGTGATCCAGGGGACCGACTCGATGAGCAGTTCTTC.

The chain combines TRBV5-1 with TRBJ2-3; TRBD1 matches at 7 bases. The CDR3 contains 15 residues. Germline assignment: CDR1 SGHRS and CDR2 YFSETQ. V gave up 4 bases and J gave up 0 bases; unmatched junction bases: 5. CDR3 loop: CASSPGTASTDTQYF. In nucleotides, the CDR3 is TGCGCCAGCAGCCCTGGGACAGCTAGCACAGATACGCAGTATTTT.

The J gene is TRBJ1-2, the V gene TRBV24-1; D is possibly TRBD1 (5 bases). This CDR3 is 13 amino acids long. Deletions cut 9 bases from V and 8 bases from J, with 18 bases between. Germline-derived CDR1 and CDR2 are KGHDR and SFDVKD. The CDR3 nucleotides read TGTGCCACCTCTCGAAAGCGGGGCTGGGGCTACACCTTC. Translation gives CATSRKRGWGYTF.

The CDR3 DNA sequence: TGTGCCAGCAGCTTGGGGGACAGGGATAATTCACCCCTCCACTTT. Translated, it gives CASSLGDRDNSPLHF. The chain uses TRBV5-6 and TRBJ1-6, with TRBD1 matching 9 bases. The ends lost 0 bases at V and 5 bases at J; junction bases unmatched: 0. Germline V gives CDR1 SGHDT, CDR2 YYEEEE. The CDR3 contains 15 residues.

This clone has at least ten counts. The V gene is TRBV6-2 or TRBV6-3, the J gene TRBJ2-7; 7 bases align to TRBD2. From germline, CDR1 is MNHEY and CDR2 SVGEGT. The length of the CDR3 is 17 residues. Trimming at V came to 0 bases and at J to 13 bases, leaving 21 bases not matched to a gene. As DNA, the CDR3 is TGTGCCAGCAGTTACTCGAGCGGGACGTCTCACTCCAGAATTCACTACGTC. It is translated as CASSYSSGTSHSRIHYV.

The chain couples TRBV4-2 to TRBJ1-3; TRBD1 agrees at 9 bases. The CDR3 runs 18 residues. Looked up from germline, CDR1 is LGHNA and CDR2 is YNFKEQ. V was pared by 0 bases and J by 0 bases, with 6 bases of the junction left unmatched. The CDR3: CASSQDGTGRASGNTIYF. In nucleotides, the CDR3 is TGTGCCAGCAGCCAAGATGGGACAGGGAGGGCCTCTGGAAACACCATATATTTT.

This clone was counted only a few times. This rearrangement joins TRBV7-9 to TRBJ1-4; no reliable D call. The CDR3 extends over 15 amino acids. Germline V gene lookup returns CDR1 SEHNR and CDR2 FQNEAQ (reference sequence). V lost 2 bases to trimming and J lost 1 base, with 8 bases between them. The CDR3 reads CASSLMTGTNEKLFF. CDR3 coding DNA: TGTGCCAGCAGCTTAATGACGGGAACTAATGAAAAACTGTTTTTT. Combining the CDR3 with reference TRBV7-9 and TRBJ1-4 gives the whole variable domain DTGVSQNPRHKITKRGQNVTFRCDPISEHNRLYWYRQTLGQGPEFLTYFQNEAQLEKSRLLSDRFSAERPKGSFSTLEIQRTEQGDSAMYLCASSLMTGTNEKLFFGSGTQLSVL.

This sequence joins TRBV11-2 and TRBJ1-1; D is ambiguous. CDR3 length equals 16 residues. Deletions cut 1 base from V and 1 base from J, with 13 bases between. Germline CDR1 reads SGHAT; CDR2 reads FQNNGV. The DNA of the CDR3 is TGTGCCAGCAGCTTAGCCGCGTGGAGGCAGAACACTGAAGCTTTCTTT. It encodes CASSLAAWRQNTEAFF.

The gene calls are TRBV2 and TRBJ2-3, with 7 bases matching TRBD1. V was pared by 5 bases and J by 3 bases, with 8 bases of the junction left unmatched. Germline-derived CDR1 and CDR2 are SNHLY and FYNNEI. This CDR3 contains 15 residues. This CDR3 is CASSSGQTGTDTQYF. The DNA of the CDR3 is TGTGCCAGCAGTTCGGGACAGACGGGGACAGATACGCAGTATTTT.

This clone was seen more than once but under ten times. The CDR3 DNA follows: TGTGCCAGCAGCTTGCCTAGCAGCACAGATACGCAGTATTTT. Translation gives CASSLPSSTDTQYF. The V call is TRBV11-2, the J call TRBJ2-3; D may be TRBD2 (5 bases). The CDR3 has 14 amino acids. V gave up 3 bases and J gave up 0 bases, with 7 bases separating them. Germline V CDR1 and CDR2: SGHAT, FQNNGV.

The chain employs TRBV6-5 and TRBJ1-4, with 10 nucleotides matching TRBD1. V lost 5 bases, J lost 7 bases, and 4 bases stayed unmatched. Germline V gene data show CDR1 as MNHEY and CDR2 as SVGAGI. This CDR3 has 14 amino acids. This CDR3 is CASSQGQGLEKLFF. The CDR3 nucleotides read TGTGCCAGCAGTCAGGGACAGGGGCTTGAAAAACTGTTTTTT.

The rearrangement links TRBV27 to TRBJ2-7; TRBD2 might be the D (5 bases). Germline values: CDR1 MNHEY, CDR2 SMNVEV (reference sequence). Trimming took 3 bases from V and 0 from J, leaving 9 bases between them. The CDR3 extends over 14 amino acids. The CDR3 loop reads CASSLSGSSYEQYV. The CDR3 DNA is TGTGCCAGCAGTTTGTCTGGGAGCTCCTACGAGCAGTACGTC.

The J gene is TRBJ2-5, the V gene TRBV24-1; TRBD2 matches 11 bases. V dropped 10 bases and J dropped 2; count of bases not matched to a gene: 5. This CDR3 is 14 amino acids long. CDR1 and CDR2 (germline): KGHDR, SFDVKD. The CDR3 DNA sequence: TGTGCCACAGCTAGCGGGGGGATACAAGAGACCCAGTACTTC. It specifies CATASGGIQETQYF.

The chain is built from TRBV14 and TRBJ2-1, with D possibly TRBD1 on 5 matching bases. V was cut by 4 bases and J by 0 bases, with 16 bases left in between. CDR3 size: 17 residues. Germline V CDR1 and CDR2: SGHDN, FVKESK. CDR3 protein: CASSPGPVGASYNEQFF. The CDR3 nucleotides are TGTGCCAGCAGCCCCGGGCCTGTTGGGGCCTCCTACAATGAGCAGTTCTTC.

V is TRBV7-8 and J is TRBJ2-1; 12 bases are shared with TRBD1. CDR3 length: 15 amino acids. V shed 5 bases, J shed 9 bases, and the junction held 8 bases outside the gene matches. The germline CDR1 and CDR2 sequences are SGHVS and FQNEAQ. In DNA form, the CDR3 reads TGTGCCAGCAGCCCCGGGACAGGGGGCTCTTTTGAGCAGTTCTTC. Amino acid sequence: CASSPGTGGSFEQFF.